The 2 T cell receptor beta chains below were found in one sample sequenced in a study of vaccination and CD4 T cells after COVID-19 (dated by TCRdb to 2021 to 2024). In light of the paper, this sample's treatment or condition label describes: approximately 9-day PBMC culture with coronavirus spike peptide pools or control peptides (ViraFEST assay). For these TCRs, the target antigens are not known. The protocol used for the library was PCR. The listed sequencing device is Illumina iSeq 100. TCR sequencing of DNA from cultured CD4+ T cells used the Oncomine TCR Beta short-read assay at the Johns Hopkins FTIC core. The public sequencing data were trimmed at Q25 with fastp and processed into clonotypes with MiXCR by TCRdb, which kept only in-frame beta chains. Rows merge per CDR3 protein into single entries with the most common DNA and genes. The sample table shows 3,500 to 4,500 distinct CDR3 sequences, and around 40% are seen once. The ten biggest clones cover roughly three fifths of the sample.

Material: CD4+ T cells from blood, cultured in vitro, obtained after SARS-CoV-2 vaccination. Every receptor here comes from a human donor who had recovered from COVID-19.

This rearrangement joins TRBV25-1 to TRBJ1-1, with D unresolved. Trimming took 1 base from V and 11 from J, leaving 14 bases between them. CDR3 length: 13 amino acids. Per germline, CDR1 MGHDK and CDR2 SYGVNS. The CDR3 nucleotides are TGTGCCAGCAGTGAATGGATCGGGGATGGCGCTTTCTTT. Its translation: CASSEWIGDGAFF.

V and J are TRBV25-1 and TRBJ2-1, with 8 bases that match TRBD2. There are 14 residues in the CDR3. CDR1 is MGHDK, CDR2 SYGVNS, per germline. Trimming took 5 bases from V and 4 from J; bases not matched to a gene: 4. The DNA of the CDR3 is TGTGCCAGCAGTCTTAGCGGGGTGTACAATGAGCAGTTCTTC. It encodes CASSLSGVYNEQFF.